These T cell receptor beta chains were read from a single sample in a study of blood T cells in healthy people across ages. TCRdb re-analysed the 5' RACE reads in MiXCR, keeping a single row per CDR3 protein. The sample has about 1.6 million distinct CDR3 sequences, roughly 30% seen once; the top ten hold around 11%. Sequenced input: blood. The receptor source for this set is a woman in her twenties or thirties in good health. CDR3s include the opening cysteine and the closing phenylalanine or tryptophan. The D gene is left open where the match is weak. Size is stated for part of the rows, as once, few or many counts, or as a class when the clone is expanded.

CDR3nt: TGCGCCAGCAGCTTGTTGGGATTGGGCGGTGGCAATCAGCCCCAGCATTTT
CDR3aa: CASSLLGLGGGNQPQHF
v_gene: TRBV5-1
j_gene: TRBJ1-5
abundance: few
d_gene: NA

CDR3nt: TGTGCCAGCAGCCTTGGGACTAGCGGCCCCGGTACGCAGTATTTT
CDR3aa: CASSLGTSGPGTQYF
v_gene: TRBV11-2
j_gene: TRBJ2-3
abundance: NA
d_gene: TRBD2

CDR3nt: TGTGCCAGCAGCTTATTTCTGGGGACCCCAGATAATGAAGCTTTCTTT
CDR3aa: CASSLFLGTPDNEAFF
v_gene: TRBV7-3
j_gene: TRBJ1-1
abundance: NA
d_gene: NA

CDR3nt: TGTGCCAGCAGTTTCGCCAAAAACATTCAGTACTTC
CDR3aa: CASSFAKNIQYF
v_gene: TRBV28
j_gene: TRBJ2-4
abundance: NA
d_gene: NA

CDR3nt: TGTGGCACAAAAAGAGCGGCCCCCACCGGGGAGCTGTTTTTT
CDR3aa: CGTKRAAPTGELFF
v_gene: TRBV7-9
j_gene: TRBJ2-2
abundance: NA
d_gene: NA

CDR3nt: TGTGCCAGCAGCTTAGCGCAGTCCAGGGGAACGGAAGCTTTCTTT
CDR3aa: CASSLAQSRGTEAFF
v_gene: TRBV7-9
j_gene: TRBJ1-1
abundance: few
d_gene: NA

CDR3nt: TGCAGTGCTAGTAGAGGGGTAAACGAGCAGTTCTTC
CDR3aa: CSASRGVNEQFF
v_gene: TRBV20-1
j_gene: TRBJ2-1
abundance: NA
d_gene: NA

CDR3nt: TGTGCCAGCAGCTTTGATGACCTAGCGGGACCTCACAATGAGCAGTTCTTC
CDR3aa: CASSFDDLAGPHNEQFF
v_gene: TRBV5-5
j_gene: TRBJ2-1
abundance: NA
d_gene: TRBD2

CDR3nt: TGCAGCACGACTAGAAAAGAGACCCAGTACTTC
CDR3aa: CSTTRKETQYF
v_gene: TRBV29-1
j_gene: TRBJ2-5
abundance: many
d_gene: NA

CDR3nt: TGTGCCAGCAGCGGACGGACTAGCAACGAGCAGTACTTC
CDR3aa: CASSGRTSNEQYF
v_gene: TRBV9
j_gene: TRBJ2-7
abundance: NA
d_gene: TRBD2

CDR3nt: TGTGCCAGCAGCCAAGGAGGAGGGGGAAATAATTCACCCCTCCACTTT
CDR3aa: CASSQGGGGNNSPLHF
v_gene: TRBV3-1
j_gene: TRBJ1-6
abundance: NA
d_gene: NA

CDR3nt: TGTGCCAGCAGCTTGCCAGAGGGGACCCGTGAAAAACTGTTTTTT
CDR3aa: CASSLPEGTREKLFF
v_gene: TRBV5-4
j_gene: TRBJ1-4
abundance: NA
d_gene: NA

CDR3nt: TGCAGTGCTCCTGACTTTGATACGCAGTATTTT
CDR3aa: CSAPDFDTQYF
v_gene: TRBV20-1
j_gene: TRBJ2-3
abundance: NA
d_gene: NA

CDR3nt: TGTGCCAGCAGTTCCCGACAGGGGTTCAATCAGCCCCAGCATTTT
CDR3aa: CASSSRQGFNQPQHF
v_gene: TRBV27
j_gene: TRBJ1-5
abundance: NA
d_gene: TRBD1

CDR3nt: TGCGCCAGCAGCCAAGATCCGACACTTCTGTTGAACACTGAAGCTTTCTTT
CDR3aa: CASSQDPTLLLNTEAFF
v_gene: TRBV4-1
j_gene: TRBJ1-1
abundance: few
d_gene: NA

CDR3nt: TGCGCCAGCAGCTCACAACGACCCGGACTAGCGGGAGCAACAGGGGAGCAGTACTTC
CDR3aa: CASSSQRPGLAGATGEQYF
v_gene: TRBV5-1
j_gene: TRBJ2-7
abundance: NA
d_gene: TRBD2

CDR3nt: TGTGCCAGCAGTTCCAGGGGCGGTGTCATCACCGGGGAGCTGTTTTTT
CDR3aa: CASSSRGGVITGELFF
v_gene: TRBV27
j_gene: TRBJ2-2
abundance: NA
d_gene: NA

CDR3nt: TGTGCCAGCAGCCAGGGCAGTGGGCAGGGGAGGACCCAGTACTTC
CDR3aa: CASSQGSGQGRTQYF
v_gene: TRBV3-1
j_gene: TRBJ2-5
abundance: NA
d_gene: NA

CDR3nt: TGTGCCAGCGGGCCGGGTAGCGGGAAGGTAGATACGCAGTATTTT
CDR3aa: CASGPGSGKVDTQYF
v_gene: TRBV2
j_gene: TRBJ2-3
abundance: few
d_gene: TRBD2

CDR3nt: TGCAGTGCTGAGAGAGAAAGGGCTTACGAGCAGTACTTC
CDR3aa: CSAERERAYEQYF
v_gene: TRBV20-1
j_gene: TRBJ2-7
abundance: NA
d_gene: NA